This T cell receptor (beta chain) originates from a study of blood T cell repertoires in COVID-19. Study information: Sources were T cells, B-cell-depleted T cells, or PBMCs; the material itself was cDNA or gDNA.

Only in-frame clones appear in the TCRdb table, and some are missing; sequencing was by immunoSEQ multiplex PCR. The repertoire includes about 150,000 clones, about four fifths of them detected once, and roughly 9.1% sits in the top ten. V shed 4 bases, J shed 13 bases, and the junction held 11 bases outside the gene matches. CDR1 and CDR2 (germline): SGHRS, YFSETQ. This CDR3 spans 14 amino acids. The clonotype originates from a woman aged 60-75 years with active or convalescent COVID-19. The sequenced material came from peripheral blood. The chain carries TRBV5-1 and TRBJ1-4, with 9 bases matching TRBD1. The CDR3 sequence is CASSPGTGSVGLFF. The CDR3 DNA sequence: TGCGCCAGCAGCCCCGGGACAGGGTCTGTCGGACTGTTTTTT.